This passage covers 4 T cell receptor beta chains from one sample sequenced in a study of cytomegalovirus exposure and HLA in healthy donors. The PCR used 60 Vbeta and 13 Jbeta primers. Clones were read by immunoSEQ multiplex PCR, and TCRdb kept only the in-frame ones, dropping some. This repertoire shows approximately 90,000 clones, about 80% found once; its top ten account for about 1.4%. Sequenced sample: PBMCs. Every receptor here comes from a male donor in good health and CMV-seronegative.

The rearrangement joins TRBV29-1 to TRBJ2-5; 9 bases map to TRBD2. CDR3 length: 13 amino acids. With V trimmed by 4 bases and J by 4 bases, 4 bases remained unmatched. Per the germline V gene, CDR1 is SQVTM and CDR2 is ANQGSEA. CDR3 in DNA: TGCAGCGTTGGCGGGAGGGCCTCAGAGACCCAGTACTTC. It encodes CSVGGRASETQYF.

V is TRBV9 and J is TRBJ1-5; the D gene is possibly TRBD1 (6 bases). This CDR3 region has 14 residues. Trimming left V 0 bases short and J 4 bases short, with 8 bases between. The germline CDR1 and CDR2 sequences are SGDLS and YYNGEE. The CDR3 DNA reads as TGTGCCAGCAGCGTAGGGGGGCCAAATCAGCCCCAGCATTTT. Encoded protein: CASSVGGPNQPQHF.

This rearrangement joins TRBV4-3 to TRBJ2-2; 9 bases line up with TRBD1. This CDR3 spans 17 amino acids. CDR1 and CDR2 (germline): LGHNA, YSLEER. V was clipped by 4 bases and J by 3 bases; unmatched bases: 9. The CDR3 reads CASSLLPGQGDTGELFF. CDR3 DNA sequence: TGCGCCAGCAGCCTACTCCCGGGACAGGGCGACACCGGGGAGCTGTTTTTT.

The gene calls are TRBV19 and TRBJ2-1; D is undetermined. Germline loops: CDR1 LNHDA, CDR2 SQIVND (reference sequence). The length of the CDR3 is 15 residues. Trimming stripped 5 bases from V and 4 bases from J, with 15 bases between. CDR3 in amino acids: CASSLLAVPYNEQFF. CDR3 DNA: TGTGCCAGTAGTTTGTTGGCAGTTCCTTACAATGAGCAGTTCTTC.